This T cell receptor (beta chain) was recovered during a study of cytomegalovirus exposure and HLA in healthy donors. PCR involved 60 Vbeta and 13 Jbeta primers. Generated by immunoSEQ multiplex PCR, the TCRdb table keeps only in-frame clones and is missing some. The table lists some 200,000 clones, roughly 13% of them singletons. Worth noting for this clone: The target antigen is unknown.

Study-level points and caveats: Highest at DRB1 and lowest at HLA-C, TCR association rates differed among HLA loci in a later analysis.

Per the germline V gene, CDR1 is SGHNT and CDR2 is YENEEA. CDR3 length: 15 amino acids. The V end lost 3 bases, the J end lost 1 base, and 9 bases lay between the germline ends. The receptor comes from a man in his fifties or sixties in good health and CMV-seropositive. Sequencing was done on a sample of PBMCs. The V and J genes are TRBV11-3 and TRBJ2-2; D gene unclear. CDR3 DNA sequence: TGTGCCAGCAGCTTCCGGAGTCAGAACACCGGGGAGCTGTTTTTT. The encoded protein is CASSFRSQNTGELFF.